This T cell receptor (beta chain) derives from a study of blood T cell repertoires in COVID-19. As for the study in general: PBMCs, B-cell-depleted T cells, or T cells were the source of the cDNA or gDNA that made up the material.

Enrolment of Seattle patients took place during active infection, and they were followed longitudinally. In the authors' workflow: Estimated nucleated cell counts came from reference gene primer amplification. The assay was immunoSEQ multiplex PCR, and TCRdb's table has in-frame clones only and misses some. V and J calls and clone size are those listed in that table; D and trimming were worked out from the DNA. The sample includes about 300,000 clones, around 90% seen only once; the top ten take approximately 6.5%. Trimming shortened V by 3 bases and J by 4 bases, and 13 bases separated the two germline ends. The CDR3 is made up of 15 amino acids. Germline-derived CDR1 and CDR2 are KGHSH and LQKENI.

The source of this sequence is a woman aged 45-65 years with COVID-19, enrolled during active disease. The chain uses TRBV18 and TRBJ2-1, with a tentative D call TRBD2 (5 bases). Material for sequencing was peripheral blood. The CDR3 loop is CASSPRRGQYNEQFF. CDR3 sequence (DNA): TGTGCCAGCTCACCGCGCCGAGGGCAGTACAATGAGCAGTTCTTC.